The clone carrying this T cell receptor beta chain was counted at least ten times. Its specificity is not known. These data are taken from a study of beta chain features in type 1 diabetes. Overall study findings and caveats: Any HLA effect on TCRB rearrangement was left unresolved by small sub-analyses.

As every portion of the isolated RNA was reverse transcribed, the sequencing read expressed TCRB transcripts. Sequencing used immunoSEQ multiplex PCR; TCRdb keeps in-frame clones, though not all of them. The data contain some 200,000 clones, roughly a tenth of them singletons. V was shortened by 3 bases and J by 6 bases, with 15 bases between the two germline ends. Germline CDR1 and CDR2: MNHEY and SMNVEV (reference sequence). This CDR3 is built from 14 residues. The receptor was derived from a man aged 18 to 29 in good health. The sample comprised central memory CD4+ T cells from blood. V gene TRBV27 combines with J gene TRBJ2-7, with D possibly TRBD2 on 5 matching bases. The CDR3 reads CASSFFEDSREQYF. In DNA, the CDR3 is TGTGCCAGCAGTTTCTTCGAGGACTCCCGCGAGCAGTACTTC.